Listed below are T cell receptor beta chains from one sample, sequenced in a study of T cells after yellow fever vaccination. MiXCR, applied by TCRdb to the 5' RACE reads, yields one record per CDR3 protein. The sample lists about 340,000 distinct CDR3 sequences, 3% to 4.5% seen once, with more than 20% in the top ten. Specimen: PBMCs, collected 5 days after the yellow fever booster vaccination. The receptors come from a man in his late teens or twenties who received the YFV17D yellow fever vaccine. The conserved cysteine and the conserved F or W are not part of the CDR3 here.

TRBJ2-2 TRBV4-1 ASSQARGLAGETGELF
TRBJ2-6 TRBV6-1 ASNPPTGLYGANVLT
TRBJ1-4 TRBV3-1 ASSVQVTNEKLF
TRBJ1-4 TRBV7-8 ASSLGLRAKTGYDEKLF
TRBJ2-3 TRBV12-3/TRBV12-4 ASTLGLADTQY
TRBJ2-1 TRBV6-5 ASSYIAGFPEQF
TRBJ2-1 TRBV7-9 ASTNLAQGNEQF
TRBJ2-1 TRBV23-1 ASSQLTWPGSLQF
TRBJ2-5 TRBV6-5 ASSYAETQY
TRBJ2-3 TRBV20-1 SRGGAGTDTQY
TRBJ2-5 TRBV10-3 AISGPRETGEETQY